A selection of T cell receptor beta chains follows, all from one sample in a study of cytomegalovirus exposure and HLA in healthy donors. The data were produced by immunoSEQ multiplex PCR, yet TCRdb's version contains in-frame clones alone and is incomplete. The sample shows 50,000 to 65,000 clones, 95% to 97% of them seen only once. The sequenced sample consisted of PBMCs. These receptors were obtained from a woman under 30 in good health and CMV-seronegative. CDR3s leave out the opening cysteine and the closing phenylalanine or tryptophan. Clone size, where shown, is once, few, many, or a class for clones that have expanded.

ASSIRVGGVSTEAF | TRBV19 | 14 | once | TRBJ1-1
ASSFPPGRDQETQY | TRBV28 | 14 | . | TRBJ2-5
ASSLLGGGNQPQH | TRBV27 | 13 | . | TRBJ1-5
ASSTTGTGSYEQY | TRBV4-1 | 13 | . | TRBJ2-7
ASSPRDRGWGTEAF | TRBV13 | 14 | . | TRBJ1-1
ASTSGLGLAPGELF | TRBV7-2 | 14 | . | TRBJ2-2
AISDQGTTNEKLF | TRBV10-3 | 13 | once | TRBJ1-4
ASSYVGTPGTEAF | TRBV6-5 | 13 | . | TRBJ1-1
ASRPDRGREQY | TRBV5-1 | 11 | . | TRBJ2-7
ASSPTLRDRDPSGANVLT | TRBV18 | 18 | . | TRBJ2-6
ASSQGQGHYEQY | TRBV4-1 | 12 | once | TRBJ2-7
ATPRTQY | TRBV27 | 7 | once | TRBJ2-5
ASSPLRGGANTGELF | TRBV7-8 | 15 | . | TRBJ2-2
ATSRDLAGQGVPQH | TRBV15 | 14 | . | TRBJ1-5
ASTSGAGPYGYT | TRBV27 | 12 | . | TRBJ1-2
AWGTGGENIQY | TRBV30 | 11 | . | TRBJ2-4
ASSLRLGAGDTQY | TRBV5-1 | 13 | . | TRBJ2-3
ATSRDSFRGYT | TRBV15 | 11 | . | TRBJ1-2
ASSPKRQGKYNEQF | TRBV7-9 | 14 | . | TRBJ2-1
ASSLLGGVWPQH | TRBV7-2 | 12 | . | TRBJ1-5
ASPSPLAGLPSYEQY | TRBV27 | 15 | . | TRBJ2-7
ASTSGTSSDTQY | TRBV19 | 12 | . | TRBJ2-3
AWSVLGSTDTQY | TRBV30 | 12 | . | TRBJ2-3
ASSVGTSRQNTGELF | TRBV9 | 15 | . | TRBJ2-2
ASSLGPPQGAREKLF | TRBV5-6 | 15 | . | TRBJ1-4
ASSFRTGGNQPQH | TRBV5-8 | 13 | once | TRBJ1-5
ASWGVPLYEQY | TRBV28 | 11 | . | TRBJ2-7
ASSPGLQYNEQF | TRBV18 | 12 | once | TRBJ2-1
ATSRVGTRAKNIQY | TRBV15 | 14 | . | TRBJ2-4
ASSFPRQEETQY | TRBV5-4 | 12 | . | TRBJ2-5
ASSHGGENQPQH | TRBV18 | 12 | once | TRBJ1-5
ASSLGTKGKGYNEQF | TRBV4-2 | 15 | . | TRBJ2-1
ASSQGLANEQF | TRBV14 | 11 | . | TRBJ2-1
ASIKRGAGDYGYT | TRBV6-6 | 13 | . | TRBJ1-2
ASSQGVHGGYTEAF | TRBV4-3 | 14 | . | TRBJ1-1
ASGQGGSYGYT | TRBV2 | 11 | . | TRBJ1-2
ASANLGTTYYEQY | TRBV6-6 | 13 | . | TRBJ2-7
ASSWGGYNEQF | TRBV19 | 11 | . | TRBJ2-1
ASSEALAASTDTQY | TRBV2 | 14 | . | TRBJ2-3
ASSEGLAFNEQF | TRBV6-1 | 12 | . | TRBJ2-1
ASSFPPRGGEQY | TRBV5-6 | 12 | . | TRBJ2-7
AISEGTGVEKLF | TRBV10-3 | 12 | . | TRBJ1-4